The 25 T cell receptor beta chains in this list originate from one sample, sequenced in a study of shared clonotypes between healthy human individuals. Generated by immunoSEQ multiplex PCR, the TCRdb table keeps only in-frame clones and is missing some. The sample consists of about 700,000 clones, about 90% of them appearing once. CD45RO-negative CD8 cells positively selected for CCR7 made up the naive population, which excluded terminally differentiated effector memory CD45RA+ cells. Material for sequencing was naive CD8+ T cells sorted from blood. These receptors originate from a man aged 25 to 40 in good health.

The J gene is TRBJ1-5, the V gene TRBV28; D gene ambiguous. The CDR3 contains 18 residues. V dropped 2 bases and J dropped 0 bases, with 17 bases sitting between them. Germline CDR1 and CDR2: MDHEN and SYDVKM. Here the CDR3 reads CASSLHWAGIDSNQPQHF. The CDR3 DNA is TGTGCCAGCAGTTTACACTGGGCAGGAATTGATAGCAATCAGCCCCAGCATTTT.

This clone came up a few times. The gene calls are TRBV27 and TRBJ1-2; possibly TRBD1 for D (6 bases). The germline V gene encodes CDR1 MNHEY and CDR2 SMNVEV (reference sequence). The CDR3 covers 13 residues. The V end lost 7 bases, the J end lost 4 bases, and 13 bases lay between the germline ends. CDR3 DNA sequence: TGTGCCAGCAAAACAGGGTCTGGCTATGGCTACACCTTC. This translates into CASKTGSGYGYTF.

The chain couples TRBV7-6 to TRBJ2-3; D ambiguous. The CDR3 is 13 amino acids. Per germline, CDR1 SGHVS and CDR2 FNYEAQ. V dropped 1 base and J dropped 4 bases, with 6 bases sitting between them. The CDR3 nucleotides read TGTGCCAGCAGCTTAGTCATGGCAGATACGCAGTATTTT. This codes for CASSLVMADTQYF.

V and J are TRBV7-6 and TRBJ2-7; 13 bases line up with TRBD2. CDR1 and CDR2 from the germline V gene are SGHVS and FNYEAQ. V trimming: 0 bases; J trimming: 1 base; junction bases outside the gene matches: 3. The CDR3 extends over 17 amino acids. The CDR3 spells CASSLAPGLAGSYEQYF. CDR3 sequence (DNA): TGTGCCAGCAGCTTAGCACCGGGACTAGCGGGGTCCTACGAGCAGTACTTC.

The rearrangement uses TRBV4-1 and TRBJ2-3, with a possible D match to TRBD2 (5 bases). Germline V gene lookup returns CDR1 MGHRA and CDR2 YSYEKL. CDR3 length: 14 amino acids. Trimming stripped 4 bases from V and 2 bases from J, with 10 bases between. The CDR3 sequence is CASSPTADTDTQYF. The CDR3 DNA sequence: TGCGCCAGCAGCCCTACAGCGGACACAGATACGCAGTATTTT.

The chain has TRBV6-5 and TRBJ1-2; a possible D gene is TRBD1 (6 bases). Between the trimmed V and J ends, which lost 5 bases and 4 bases, there was a span of 14 bases. Germline CDR1 MNHEY, CDR2 SVGAGI. CDR3 length: 14 amino acids. CDR3 DNA sequence: TGTGCCAGCAGTGGCAAACAGGGAGGCTATGGCTACACCTTC. It is translated as CASSGKQGGYGYTF.

The chain links TRBV13 to TRBJ2-1, with D maybe TRBD2 (6 bases). CDR3 length: 13 residues. V shed 0 bases and J shed 7 bases, with 7 bases lying between them. Germline V gene lookup returns CDR1 PRHDT and CDR2 FYEKMQ (reference sequence). Here the CDR3 reads CASSLGLANEQFF. The CDR3 nucleotides read TGTGCCAGCAGCTTAGGACTAGCAAATGAGCAGTTCTTC.

Notes on this clone: In the same sample, other DNA sequences code for this CDR3. The chain joins TRBV11-2 to TRBJ2-3; no firm D call. With 1 base removed from V and 4 bases from J, the gap between germline ends came to 3 bases. This CDR3 region has 12 residues. Germline loops: CDR1 SGHAT, CDR2 FQNNGV. The CDR3 DNA follows: TGTGCCAGCAGCTTAGTTCCAGATACGCAGTATTTT. Amino acids: CASSLVPDTQYF.

The chain has TRBV28 and TRBJ2-5; D may be TRBD1 (7 bases). Germline assignment: CDR1 MDHEN and CDR2 SYDVKM. CDR3 length: 14 amino acids. V was trimmed by 5 bases and J by 5 bases, leaving 15 bases between them. The CDR3 nucleotides are TGTGCCAGCAGTATACTCAGGGGGGATGAGACCCAGTACTTC. Translation: CASSILRGDETQYF.

The V gene is TRBV29-1, the J gene TRBJ2-1, with D unclear. CDR1 is SQVTM and CDR2 is ANQGSEA in the germline V gene. V gave up 0 bases and J gave up 0 bases, with 15 bases separating them. The CDR3 is 17 amino acids. CDR3 residues: CSVEEGSKASSYNEQFF. CDR3 DNA sequence: TGCAGCGTTGAAGAAGGGTCGAAGGCGAGCTCCTACAATGAGCAGTTCTTC.

This chain's CDR3 is CSVEAATGLQETQYF. CDR3 in DNA: TGCAGCGTTGAAGCCGCTACGGGACTCCAAGAGACCCAGTACTTC. The chain is built from TRBV29-1 and TRBJ2-5; possible D gene TRBD2, 6 bases. Germline loops: CDR1 SQVTM, CDR2 ANQGSEA. This CDR3 has 15 amino acids. Trimming pared 1 base from V and 1 base from J, leaving 13 bases between.

The rearrangement uses TRBV29-1 and TRBJ2-5; 10 nucleotides agree with TRBD1. The CDR3 spans 15 residues. Looked up from germline, CDR1 is SQVTM and CDR2 is ANQGSEA. V lost 5 bases and J lost 9; bases outside the gene matches: 15. This CDR3 is CSVNPLGTGEKAQYF. CDR3 bases: TGCAGCGTTAATCCACTAGGGACAGGGGAAAAAGCCCAGTACTTC. The entire variable domain, with the rest obtained from reference TRBV29-1 and TRBJ2-5, is as follows: SAVISQKPSRDICQRGTSLTIQCQVDSQVTMMFWYRQQPGQSLTLIATANQGSEATYESGFVIDKFPISRPNLTFSTLTVSNMSPEDSSIYLCSVNPLGTGEKAQYFGPGTRLLVL.

The chain couples TRBV7-2 to TRBJ2-3; 8 bases line up with TRBD1. This CDR3 contains 16 residues. Germline V gene data show CDR1 as SGHTA and CDR2 as FQGNSA. Unmatched junction bases numbered 8, after V lost 1 base and J lost 5 bases. The CDR3 reads CASSLVVGQVVDTQYF. For the CDR3, the DNA is TGTGCCAGCAGCTTAGTCGTGGGACAGGTTGTAGATACGCAGTATTTT.

In DNA, the CDR3 is TGCGCCAGCAGCCCGACGGCTGACCCCTACGAGCAGTACTTC. This gives the protein CASSPTADPYEQYF. The chain couples TRBV4-3 to TRBJ2-7; D is ambiguous. The V and J ends lost 4 bases and 2 bases respectively, with 12 bases between them. The germline gives CDR1 LGHNA, CDR2 YSLEER. CDR3 size: 14 residues.

This chain connects TRBV27 to TRBJ2-7; D unclear. This CDR3 spans 15 amino acids. CDR1 is MNHEY and CDR2 is SMNVEV in the germline V gene (reference sequence). V was shortened by 0 bases and J by 0 bases, with 9 bases between the two germline ends. CDR3 coding DNA: TGTGCCAGCAGTTTATCTGGCCGACTCTCCTACGAGCAGTACTTC. This codes for CASSLSGRLSYEQYF.

The V gene is TRBV15, the J gene TRBJ2-1; TRBD2 aligns across 7 bases. In germline, CDR1 is LNHNV, CDR2 YYDKDF (reference sequence). The trim removed 1 base at V and 7 bases at J, leaving 13 bases unmatched. This CDR3 contains 17 residues. For the CDR3, the DNA is TGTGCCACCAGCAGAGTAGGCCTAGCGGAATGGAAGAATGAGCAGTTCTTC. Translation: CATSRVGLAEWKNEQFF.

Details on this clone: This sample also contains other DNA sequences that code for the same CDR3. This chain links TRBV5-1 with TRBJ1-1; D remains ambiguous. The CDR3 totals 12 residues. From germline, CDR1 is SGHRS and CDR2 YFSETQ. V lost 5 bases and J lost 0, with 5 bases in between. The CDR3, as DNA: TGCGCCAGCAGGGAGTTGAACACTGAAGCTTTCTTT. The encoded protein is CASRELNTEAFF.

The chain combines TRBV27 with TRBJ2-3, with D tentatively TRBD2 (5 bases). The germline V gene has CDR1 MNHEY and CDR2 SMNVEV (reference sequence). The V gene lost 6 bases and the J gene lost 3 bases, with 22 bases spanning the gap. This CDR3 region has 17 residues. The CDR3 nucleotides are TGTGCCAGCAGCCCGCCGTCATGGGGAGATTGGACAGATACGCAGTATTTT. It translates to CASSPPSWGDWTDTQYF.

The chain recombines TRBV18 with TRBJ2-1, with D tentatively TRBD1 or TRBD2 (5 bases each). The germline V and J ends were trimmed by 3 bases and 6 bases, with 15 bases remaining between them. CDR3 length equals 15 residues. Per germline, CDR1 KGHSH and CDR2 LQKENI. The CDR3 DNA is TGTGCCAGCTCACCGGGCCCGGAGAGGGGCAATGAGCAGTTCTTC. It yields the protein CASSPGPERGNEQFF.

A note on this clone: Other DNA sequences in this sample translate to the same CDR3. The CDR3 coding sequence is TGTGCCTGGAGTGTAGGGCAGGGTCCCTACGAGCAGTACTTC. Translating gives CAWSVGQGPYEQYF. The chain is built from TRBV30 and TRBJ2-7; maybe TRBD1 (5 bases). The germline V gene has CDR1 GTSNPN and CDR2 SVGIG (reference sequence). This CDR3 has 14 residues. Trimming cost V 0 bases and J 2 bases, with 11 bases left between them.

This clone appeared a single time. This chain joins TRBV6-1 and TRBJ2-1; D possibly corresponds to TRBD2 (5 bases). The CDR3 contains 14 residues. CDR1 and CDR2 from the germline V gene are MNHNS and SASEGT. V gave up 0 bases and J gave up 6 bases, with 9 bases separating them. The CDR3 sequence: CASSEALRGNEQFF. In DNA, the CDR3 is TGTGCCAGCAGTGAAGCGCTACGGGGCAATGAGCAGTTCTTC.

A few counts support this clone. The V gene is TRBV6-5, the J gene TRBJ2-2, with 8 bases fitting TRBD1. Germline-derived CDR1 and CDR2 are MNHEY and SVGAGI. The CDR3 runs 16 residues. Trimming took 2 bases from V and 4 from J; bases not matched to a gene: 6. CDR3 protein: CASSYGRGQGTGELFF. In DNA, the CDR3 is TGTGCCAGCAGTTACGGCAGGGGGCAAGGCACCGGGGAGCTGTTTTTT.

V is TRBV7-8 and J is TRBJ2-5; D is unclear. The V and J ends lost 2 bases and 1 base respectively, with 11 bases between them. The CDR3 covers 15 residues. CDR1 and CDR2 (germline): SGHVS, FQNEAQ. The CDR3 DNA follows: TGTGCCAGCAGCTTAAACAGAAACCCCCAAGAGACCCAGTACTTC. Translating it yields CASSLNRNPQETQYF.

The rearrangement uses TRBV14 and TRBJ2-2, with D perhaps TRBD2 (6 bases). The germline gives CDR1 SGHDN, CDR2 FVKESK. The germline V and J ends were trimmed by 4 bases and 4 bases, with 10 bases remaining between them. There are 14 residues in the CDR3. This chain's CDR3 is CASSPGESTGELFF. The CDR3 DNA follows: TGTGCCAGCAGCCCGGGGGAGTCCACCGGGGAGCTGTTTTTT.

The chain joins TRBV10-3 to TRBJ2-1, with 9 bases that match TRBD2. The CDR3 has 14 amino acids. Trimming cost V 9 bases and J 9 bases; bases outside gene matches: 12. The germline V gene has CDR1 ENHRY and CDR2 SYGVKD. The CDR3: CAMQREAPMGEQFF. CDR3 DNA sequence: TGTGCCATGCAGCGGGAGGCCCCAATGGGTGAGCAGTTCTTC.